This T cell receptor beta chain was captured in a study of blood T cell repertoires in COVID-19. Looking at the study overall: Samples representing acute and convalescent COVID-19 were sourced from the United States, Italy and Spain.

Methods used by the authors: Counts of nucleated cells, estimated from reference gene primer amplification, were obtained. Repertoires were generated with immunoSEQ multiplex PCR, while TCRdb's copy carries only in-frame clones and drops some. From that table come the V and J calls and clone size; the DNA was used to work out D and trimming. This sample yields 200,000 to 300,000 clones, of which about 91% are seen a single time; over 1% belongs to the top ten. In terms of age and location, participants ranged from about 18 to 89 years and lived in roughly 22 US areas. Participants' own reports of clinical history determined their cohort assignment. Germline V gene lookup returns CDR1 ENHRY and CDR2 SYGVKD. Deletions cut 7 bases from V and 0 bases from J, with 13 bases between. The CDR3 has 15 residues.

J is TRBJ2-1 and V is TRBV10-3, with D maybe TRBD1 (6 bases). Material: PBMCs or T cells enriched from blood (not recorded which). The source of this sequence is a woman in her thirties or forties with acute COVID-19. Here the CDR3 reads CAIKPTGFSYNEQFF. Written as DNA, the CDR3 is TGTGCCATCAAACCAACAGGGTTCTCCTACAATGAGCAGTTCTTC.